This T cell receptor beta chain was captured by sequencing in a study of metastatic and nonmetastatic thyroid tumors. Prior to thyroid surgery, none of the patients had received any treatment. TCRdb re-clonotyped the PCR reads through MiXCR. The repertoire holds tens of thousands of clones, roughly an eighth seen once, with over 11% in the top ten. CDR3 size: 16 residues. Looked up from germline, CDR1 is SGDLS and CDR2 is YYNGEE. V lost 4 bases, J lost 2 bases, and 6 bases stayed unmatched. This clone came up many times. Source material: blood. The chain couples TRBV9 to TRBJ1-5; 10 positions agree with TRBD1. This sequence was found in a female donor with papillary thyroid cancer or a benign thyroid nodule (not recorded which). Some clones in this sample may be carry-over from other donors' samples. The CDR3 DNA reads as TGTGCCAGCAGCCCCCACGGACAGGGGGGCAATCAGCCCCAGCATTTT. Its protein is CASSPHGQGGNQPQHF.